This entry lists 9 T cell receptor beta chains sequenced from one sample in a study of T cells in Graves' hyperthyroidism and ophthalmopathy. Researchers took RNA transcripts and amplified the TCR beta CDR3 regions from them. HTBI primers were used for first-round RT-PCR of the TCR CDR3. TCRdb used MiXCR to reprocess the multiplex PCR reads, holding one entry per CDR3 protein. Found here are a few hundred thousand distinct CDR3 sequences, roughly 14% of them singletons; the top ten hold less than 20%. The specimen sequenced was blood. Source of these receptors: a woman aged 18-29 years with Graves' hyperthyroidism.

This clonotype has a count of ten or more. The V gene is TRBV6-1, the J gene TRBJ1-5; 7 bases match TRBD1. With 9 bases clipped from V and 0 bases from J, the junction kept 2 bases outside the gene matches. There are 13 residues in the CDR3. CDR1 and CDR2 (germline): MNHNS, SASEGT. The CDR3 region has the DNA TGTGCCAGTGGGACAGATAGCAATCAGCCCCAGCATTTT. It codes for CASGTDSNQPQHF.

V gene TRBV6-2 or TRBV6-3 combines with J gene TRBJ2-1, with TRBD2 matching over 13 bases. V lost 6 bases to trimming and J lost 7 bases; unmatched junction nucleotides: 6. The CDR3 is 15 residues long. Germline V CDR1 and CDR2: MNHEY, SVGEGT. CDR3 DNA sequence: TGTGCCAGCAGAGTTACTAGCGGGAGGGTTAATGAGCAGTTCTTC. It yields the protein CASRVTSGRVNEQFF.

This clonotype was found once. CDR3 amino acids: CASSEWGSNTEAFF. CDR3 in DNA: TGTGCCAGCAGTGAATGGGGGTCTAACACTGAAGCTTTCTTT. The V call is TRBV2, the J call TRBJ1-1, with D perhaps matching TRBD1 (5 bases). Trimming pared 2 bases from V and 2 bases from J, leaving 9 bases between. Germline V gives CDR1 SNHLY, CDR2 FYNNEI. The CDR3 extends over 14 amino acids.

There are many counts of this clonotype. The CDR3 here is CAWSGDRNQETQYF. Written as DNA, the CDR3 is TGTGCCTGGAGTGGGGACAGGAACCAAGAGACCCAGTACTTC. The V gene is TRBV30, the J gene TRBJ2-5, with 8 nucleotides matching TRBD1. Germline CDR1 reads GTSNPN; CDR2 reads SVGIG (reference sequence). Trimming removed 1 base from V and 0 bases from J; junction bases left unmatched: 1. The CDR3 is made up of 14 amino acids. Full variable domain (remainder filled in from reference TRBV30 and TRBJ2-5): SQTIHQWPATLVQPVGSPLSLECTVEGTSNPNLYWYRQAAGRGLQLLFYSVGIGQISSEVPQNLSASRPQDRQFILSSKKLLLSDSGFYLCAWSGDRNQETQYFGPGTRLLVL.

The chain is built from TRBV7-3 and TRBJ2-1, with D tentatively TRBD1 or TRBD2 (5 bases each). From germline, CDR1 is SGHTA and CDR2 FQGTGA. This CDR3 region has 15 residues. V shed 3 bases and J shed 4 bases, with 13 bases lying between them. In DNA form, the CDR3 reads TGTGCCAGCAGCTTCTCGCTGAGGGGATACAATGAGCAGTTCTTC. This sequence encodes CASSFSLRGYNEQFF.

This clonotype has just a few counts. This rearrangement joins TRBV3-1 to TRBJ1-4; D gene ambiguous. This CDR3 spans 13 amino acids. The germline V gene encodes CDR1 LGHDT and CDR2 YNNKEL (reference sequence). With 8 bases removed from V and 0 bases from J, the gap between germline ends came to 7 bases. CDR3 protein: CASRRSTNEKLFF. DNA for the CDR3: TGTGCCAGCCGCCGGTCAACTAATGAAAAACTGTTTTTT.

Ten or more counts support this clonotype. The V call is TRBV2, the J call TRBJ2-1; 10 bases match TRBD2. The junction had 6 bases not matched to a gene; V was cut back by 6 bases and J by 1 base. Per the germline V gene, CDR1 is SNHLY and CDR2 is FYNNEI. The CDR3 spans 16 residues. Here the CDR3 DNA reads TGTGCCAGCAGCCTCGGACTAGCGGCTTCCTACAATGAGCAGTTCTTC. Translated: CASSLGLAASYNEQFF. Full variable domain (remainder filled in from reference TRBV2 and TRBJ2-1): EPEVTQTPSHQVTQMGQEVILRCVPISNHLYFYWYRQILGQKVEFLVSFYNNEISEKSEIFDDQFSVERPDGSNFTLKIRSTKLEDSAMYFCASSLGLAASYNEQFFGPGTRLTVL.

The V and J genes are TRBV29-1 and TRBJ1-2; 7 bases line up with TRBD1. Germline CDR1 reads SQVTM; CDR2 reads ANQGSEA. The CDR3 loop spans 13 amino acids. V lost 3 bases, J lost 6 bases, and 7 bases stayed unmatched. CDR3 amino acids: CSVDARGIDGYTF. For the CDR3, the DNA is TGCAGCGTTGATGCCAGGGGGATCGATGGCTACACCTTC.

The chain combines TRBV20-1 with TRBJ1-1, with a possible D match to TRBD1 (6 bases). In germline, CDR1 is DFQATT, CDR2 SNEGSKA (reference sequence). The CDR3 loop spans 15 amino acids. Trimming removed 4 bases at V and 7 bases at J, with 22 bases between. The CDR3 coding sequence is TGCAGTGCTACCCCTTCCATTGGGGGACACATTGAAGCTTTCTTT. This gives the protein CSATPSIGGHIEAFF.